What follows is one TCR beta chain and its context. Its matching antigen is unknown. This sample is part of a study of T cell responses to AZD1222 COVID-19 vaccine. Study-level results: Nearly half of the spike-specific TCRs reportedly recognize variant regions that carry no mutations. Donors were largely white British and mainly female; clonal diversity was possibly underestimated. Baseline antibody screening turned up just six seropositive AZD1222 recipients. No repertoire was sampled before or during the peak T cell response, only after it.

The CDR3 is made up of 13 amino acids. V lost 3 bases, J lost 6 bases, and 12 bases lay in between. Germline-derived CDR1 and CDR2 are DFQATT and SNEGSKA (reference sequence). Assay used: immunoSEQ multiplex PCR; TCRdb lists only in-frame clones, some missing. The sample shows around 100,000 clones, approximately 87% of them seen only once. The receptor's source is an adult in good health. This specimen consisted of peripheral blood, obtained on day 0 of MenACWY control vaccination. This chain connects TRBV20-1 to TRBJ1-5; perhaps TRBD1 as D (5 bases). The DNA of the CDR3 is TGCAGTGCTAGTTCCAGGGAGGCTCAGCCCCAGCATTTT. This translates into CSASSREAQPQHF.